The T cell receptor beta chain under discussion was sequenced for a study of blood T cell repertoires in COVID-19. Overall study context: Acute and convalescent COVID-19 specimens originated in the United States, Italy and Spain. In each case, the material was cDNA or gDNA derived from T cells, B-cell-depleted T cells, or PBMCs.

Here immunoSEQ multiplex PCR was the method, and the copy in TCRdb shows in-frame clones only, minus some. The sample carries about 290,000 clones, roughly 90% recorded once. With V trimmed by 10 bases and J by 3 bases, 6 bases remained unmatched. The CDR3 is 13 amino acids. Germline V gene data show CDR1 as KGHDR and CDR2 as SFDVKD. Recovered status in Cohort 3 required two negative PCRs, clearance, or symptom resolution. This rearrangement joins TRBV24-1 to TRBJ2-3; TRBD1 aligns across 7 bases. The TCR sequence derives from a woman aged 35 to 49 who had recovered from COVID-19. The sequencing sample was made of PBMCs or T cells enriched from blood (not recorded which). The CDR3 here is CATSFRGTDTQYF. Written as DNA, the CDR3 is TGTGCCACATCTTTCAGGGGGACAGATACGCAGTATTTT.